This TCR beta chain was captured by sequencing in a study of OX40 agonist ivuxolimab in advanced cancers. Broader study findings: In the expanded peripheral T cells, antigen specificity was never determined. In the 0.1-3.0 mg/kg groups, partial responders showed among the lowest expansion.

To note about this clone: Its antigen is currently unknown.

Data came from immunoSEQ multiplex PCR; TCRdb stores just in-frame clones and leaves some out. The sample shows over 70,000 clones, approximately 90% of them seen only once. V lost 3 bases and J lost 3, with 6 bases in between. Per germline, CDR1 MNHNS and CDR2 SASEGT. The CDR3 runs 12 residues. The source was CD4+ or CD8+ T cells sorted from blood, collected in a trial of the OX40 agonist ivuxolimab. This chain connects TRBV6-1 to TRBJ2-7, with unresolved D. The TCR comes from an adult with an advanced solid tumor such as melanoma, head and neck, liver or kidney cancer. For the CDR3, the DNA is TGTGCCAGCAGTGACAGTAACTACGAGCAGTACTTC. This sequence encodes CASSDSNYEQYF.